The subject of this entry is one T cell receptor (beta chain). This sample is part of a study of T cells after yellow fever vaccination. TCRdb re-called the 5' RACE reads through MiXCR, storing one row per CDR3 protein. This table has about 370,000 distinct CDR3 sequences, around a tenth appearing once. Germline V lookup: CDR1 DFQATT, CDR2 SNEGSKA (reference sequence). This CDR3 region has 16 residues. Between the trimmed V and J ends, which lost 0 bases and 1 base, there was a span of 15 bases. This chain connects TRBV20-1 to TRBJ2-5; maybe TRBD1 (5 bases). The source of this sequence is a man between 18 and 29 years old who received the YFV17D yellow fever vaccine. This material consisted of PBMCs, taken on the day of the first yellow fever vaccination. The CDR3 region has the DNA TGCAGTGCTAGAGATCTTGGCAGGGCCTCCCAAGAGACCCAGTACTTC. It codes for CSARDLGRASQETQYF.